Listed below are T cell receptor beta chains from one sample, sequenced in a study of a mutant IDH1 vaccine in newly diagnosed glioma. For these receptors, no antigen is known. Measured with immunoSEQ multiplex PCR; TCRdb has only the in-frame clones, and not every one. The table includes 20,000 to 25,000 clones, around 70% detected once. Specimen: peripheral blood mononuclear cells (PBMCs), collected from a glioma patient whose treatment included an IDH1 peptide vaccine. Receptors were obtained from a man younger than 35 with glioma. Some clones in this sample may be carry-over from other donors' samples. The CDR3 runs from the conserved cysteine through the conserved F or W. The D gene is left open where the match is weak. Rows may omit the clone size; those that give it use once, few, many or a size class.

V gene: TRBV5-1
J gene: TRBJ1-5
D gene: TRBD1
clone size: .
CDR3 protein: CASSVTGAQPQHF
CDR3 DNA: TGCGCCAGCAGCGTCACAGGGGCTCAGCCCCAGCATTTT

V gene: TRBV4-3
J gene: TRBJ2-7
D gene: TRBD2
clone size: few
CDR3 protein: CASSQDLGAGVSYEQYF
CDR3 DNA: TGCGCCAGCAGCCAAGATCTTGGAGCGGGGGTTTCCTACGAGCAGTACTTC

V gene: TRBV30
J gene: TRBJ1-6
D gene: .
clone size: .
CDR3 protein: CAWSHLPNSPLHF
CDR3 DNA: TGTGCCTGGAGTCACCTGCCGAATTCACCCCTCCACTTT

V gene: TRBV5-8
J gene: TRBJ2-7
D gene: .
clone size: .
CDR3 protein: CASPSYEQYF
CDR3 DNA: TGTGCCAGCCCTTCGTACGAGCAGTACTTC

V gene: TRBV5-4
J gene: TRBJ2-5
D gene: TRBD2
clone size: .
CDR3 protein: CASSLVASGSRETQYF
CDR3 DNA: TGTGCCAGCAGCTTGGTGGCTAGCGGGAGCAGAGAGACCCAGTACTTC

V gene: TRBV5-6
J gene: TRBJ1-1
D gene: TRBD1
clone size: .
CDR3 protein: CASSFRGQGREAFF
CDR3 DNA: TGTGCCAGCAGCTTCCGAGGACAGGGTCGGGAAGCTTTCTTT

V gene: TRBV9
J gene: TRBJ1-2
D gene: TRBD1
clone size: .
CDR3 protein: CASSVERTGLDGYTF
CDR3 DNA: TGTGCCAGCAGCGTAGAGAGGACAGGGTTGGACGGCTACACCTTC

V gene: TRBV5-4
J gene: TRBJ2-7
D gene: .
clone size: .
CDR3 protein: CASSLGPATYEQYF
CDR3 DNA: TGTGCCAGCAGCTTGGGACCAGCTACCTACGAGCAGTACTTC

V gene: TRBV5-1
J gene: TRBJ2-2
D gene: TRBD1
clone size: few
CDR3 protein: CASQGDRNTGELFF
CDR3 DNA: TGCGCCAGCCAGGGGGACAGAAACACCGGGGAGCTGTTTTTT

V gene: TRBV4-2
J gene: TRBJ2-1
D gene: TRBD1
clone size: .
CDR3 protein: CASEGQGYNEQFF
CDR3 DNA: TGTGCCAGCGAGGGACAGGGATACAATGAGCAGTTCTTC

V gene: TRBV5-5
J gene: TRBJ2-7
D gene: .
clone size: .
CDR3 protein: CASSPYALYEQYF
CDR3 DNA: TGTGCCAGCAGCCCTTATGCCCTTTACGAGCAGTACTTC